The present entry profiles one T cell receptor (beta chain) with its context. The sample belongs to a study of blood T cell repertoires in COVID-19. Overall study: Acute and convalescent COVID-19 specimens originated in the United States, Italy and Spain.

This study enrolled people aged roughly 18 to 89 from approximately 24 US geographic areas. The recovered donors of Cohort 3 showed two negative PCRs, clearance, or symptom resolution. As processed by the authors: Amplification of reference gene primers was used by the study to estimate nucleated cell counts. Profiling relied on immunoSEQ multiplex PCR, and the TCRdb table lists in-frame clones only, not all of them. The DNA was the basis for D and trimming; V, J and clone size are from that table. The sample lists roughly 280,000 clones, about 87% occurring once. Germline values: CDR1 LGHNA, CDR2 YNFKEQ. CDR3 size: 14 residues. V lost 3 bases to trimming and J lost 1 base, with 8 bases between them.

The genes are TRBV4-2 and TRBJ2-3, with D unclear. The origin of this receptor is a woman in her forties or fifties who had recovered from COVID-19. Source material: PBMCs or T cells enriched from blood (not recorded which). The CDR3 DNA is TGTGCCAGCAGCCATTCTCCTGGCACAGATACGCAGTATTTT. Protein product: CASSHSPGTDTQYF.